Presented here are 25 T cell receptor beta chains from one specimen sequenced in a study of long-term antiretroviral therapy in people with HIV. immunoSEQ v3.0 was run at survey level. Profiling relied on immunoSEQ multiplex PCR, and the TCRdb table lists in-frame clones only, not all of them. The repertoire holds 17,000 or so clones, with 81% as singletons. This specimen was unsorted PBMCs, taken 1.2 years before starting antiretroviral therapy. All receptors derive from a man under 40 with HIV.

The J gene is TRBJ2-7, the V gene TRBV11-3, with a tentative D call TRBD2 (6 bases). Trimming left V 6 bases short and J 5 bases short, with 14 bases between. The CDR3 consists of 13 residues. The V gene's germline CDR1 is SGHNT and CDR2 YENEEA. This CDR3 reads CASSLAGSNEQYF. As DNA, the CDR3 is TGTGCCAGCAGTTTGGCGGGGTCGAACGAGCAGTACTTC.

CDR3 in amino acids: CASSSPRLAGGPAGEQFF. The CDR3 region has the DNA TGTGCCAGCAGTTCCCCGAGACTAGCGGGAGGACCGGCGGGTGAGCAGTTCTTC. V and J are TRBV27 and TRBJ2-1; 13 nucleotides line up with TRBD2. V trimming: 4 bases; J trimming: 9 bases; junction bases outside the gene matches: 15. The CDR3 runs 18 residues. Germline V gene lookup returns CDR1 MNHEY and CDR2 SMNVEV (reference sequence).

The chain links TRBV7-3 to TRBJ2-7, with a weak D call TRBD2 (6 bases). Per germline, CDR1 SGHTA and CDR2 FQGTGA. Trimming removed 2 bases at V and 1 base at J, with 6 bases between. The CDR3 length is 13 residues. The DNA for the CDR3 is TGTGCCAGCAGCTTAGCGGGGTCCTACGAGCAGTACTTC. This sequence encodes CASSLAGSYEQYF. Based on the CDR3 plus reference TRBV7-3 and TRBJ2-7, the full variable domain is GAGVSQTPSNKVTEKGKYVELRCDPISGHTALYWYRQSLGQGPEFLIYFQGTGAADDSGLPNDRFFAVRPEGSVSTLKIQRTERGDSAVYLCASSLAGSYEQYFGPGTRLTVT.

The J gene is TRBJ1-1, the V gene TRBV14; the D gene is possibly TRBD1 (5 bases). The CDR3 extends over 14 amino acids. Germline CDR1 reads SGHDN; CDR2 reads FVKESK. Trimming pared 1 base from V and 1 base from J, leaving 7 bases between. The CDR3 spells CASSQVTGNTEAFF. The CDR3 DNA reads TGTGCCAGCAGCCAAGTAACAGGGAACACTGAAGCTTTCTTT.

V is TRBV7-9 and J is TRBJ2-7; D is ambiguous. Germline CDR1 is SEHNR and CDR2 is FQNEAQ (reference sequence). CDR3 length: 14 amino acids. The V end was cut by 5 bases, the J end by 4 bases, with 15 bases between. The CDR3 is CASSPSPGEYEQYF. CDR3 DNA: TGTGCCAGCAGCCCAAGCCCGGGCGAGTACGAGCAGTACTTC.

This chain joins TRBV7-6 and TRBJ2-1; D remains ambiguous. The V end was cut by 5 bases, the J end by 7 bases, with 6 bases between. Germline lookup yields CDR1 SGHVS and CDR2 FNYEAQ. The CDR3 length is 11 residues. CDR3 nucleotides: TGTGCCAGCAGCGATGGGAATGAGCAGTTCTTC. It encodes CASSDGNEQFF. The variable domain in full, with the rest retrieved from reference TRBV7-6 and TRBJ2-1, is GAGVSQSPRYKVTKRGQDVALRCDPISGHVSLYWYRQALGQGPEFLTYFNYEAQQDKSGLPNDRFSAERPEGSISTLTIQRTEQRDSAMYRCASSDGNEQFFGPGTRLTVL.

V usage is TRBV5-1 and J usage is TRBJ1-6; D remains ambiguous. Germline V lookup: CDR1 SGHRS, CDR2 YFSETQ. CDR3 length: 17 amino acids. V lost 0 bases, J lost 6 bases, and 16 bases lay in between. The CDR3 protein is CASSLVGSTASNSPLHF. In nucleotides, the CDR3 is TGCGCCAGCAGCTTGGTAGGGTCAACAGCGAGTAATTCACCCCTCCACTTT.

Only one count was recorded for this clone. The rearrangement uses TRBV11-2 and TRBJ2-7, with D perhaps matching TRBD2 (7 bases). In germline, CDR1 is SGHAT, CDR2 FQNNGV. The CDR3 has 15 amino acids. Trimming left V 6 bases short and J 0 bases short, with 15 bases between. This CDR3 is CASRRGGGSSYEQYF. The DNA of the CDR3 is TGTGCCAGCAGAAGAGGGGGGGGCAGCTCCTACGAGCAGTACTTC.

The gene calls are TRBV10-3 and TRBJ2-1; D possibly uses TRBD1 or TRBD2 (5 bases each). Trimming removed 1 base at V and 6 bases at J, with 16 bases between. CDR1 is ENHRY and CDR2 is SYGVKD in the germline V gene. The CDR3 is made up of 16 amino acids. CDR3 in DNA: TGTGCCATCAGTGAGTATGGGACGAAGGCGGGCAATGAGCAGTTCTTC. Translation: CAISEYGTKAGNEQFF.

This rearrangement joins TRBV23-1 to TRBJ2-7; possibly TRBD2 for D (6 bases). TRBV23-1 is flagged as an ORF with uncertain function. The CDR3 is made up of 18 amino acids. Between the trimmed V and J ends, which lost 4 bases and 4 bases, there was a span of 26 bases. CDR3 in DNA: TGCGCCAGCAGTCCTACCGGGACCACCGGGACTTCTTTATACGAGCAGTACTTC. Amino acid sequence: CASSPTGTTGTSLYEQYF.

The J gene is TRBJ2-7, the V gene TRBV27, with TRBD2 as a possible D gene (5 bases). Germline values: CDR1 MNHEY, CDR2 SMNVEV (reference sequence). This CDR3 has 18 amino acids. Trimming cost V 6 bases and J 0 bases, with 24 bases left between them. CDR3 sequence: CASRRETIHSFNSYEQYF. DNA of the CDR3: TGTGCCAGCAGAAGGGAGACAATACATTCCTTCAACTCCTACGAGCAGTACTTC.

The chain uses TRBV7-9 and TRBJ1-2; 9 bases fit TRBD1. The CDR3 totals 18 residues. The germline V gene encodes CDR1 SEHNR and CDR2 FQNEAQ (reference sequence). Trimming took 5 bases from V and 7 from J; bases not matched to a gene: 20. The chain's CDR3 is CASSPTMGDRDRSGGYTF. CDR3 DNA: TGTGCCAGCAGCCCCACCATGGGGGACAGGGATAGGAGTGGTGGCTACACCTTC. The entire variable domain, with the rest obtained from reference TRBV7-9 and TRBJ1-2, is as follows: DTGVSQNPRHKITKRGQNVTFRCDPISEHNRLYWYRQTLGQGPEFLTYFQNEAQLEKSRLLSDRFSAERPKGSFSTLEIQRTEQGDSAMYLCASSPTMGDRDRSGGYTFGSGTRLTVV.

The chain has TRBV9 and TRBJ2-1; 10 nucleotides agree with TRBD2. CDR3 length: 14 residues. Germline CDR1 reads SGDLS; CDR2 reads YYNGEE. V trimming: 4 bases; J trimming: 8 bases; junction bases outside the gene matches: 6. CDR3 DNA sequence: TGTGCCAGCAGCATCCTAGCGGGAGTGGATGAGCAGTTCTTC. Translating gives CASSILAGVDEQFF.

The genes are TRBV5-1 and TRBJ2-2; D possibly matches TRBD1 or TRBD2 (5 bases each). Trimming shortened V by 5 bases and J by 3 bases, and 11 bases separated the two germline ends. The CDR3 is made up of 14 amino acids. The germline V gene encodes CDR1 SGHRS and CDR2 YFSETQ. The CDR3 sequence is CASSRQGDTGELFF. The CDR3 DNA follows: TGCGCCAGCAGTCGTCAGGGAGACACCGGGGAGCTGTTTTTT. The entire variable domain, with the rest obtained from reference TRBV5-1 and TRBJ2-2, is as follows: KAGVTQTPRYLIKTRGQQVTLSCSPISGHRSVSWYQQTPGQGLQFLFEYFSETQRNKGNFPGRFSGRQFSNSRSEMNVSTLELGDSALYLCASSRQGDTGELFFGEGSRLTVL.

V usage is TRBV9 and J usage is TRBJ2-5; either TRBD1 or TRBD2 may fit D (5 bases each). This CDR3 is 14 amino acids long. Germline assignment: CDR1 SGDLS and CDR2 YYNGEE. The V end lost 4 bases, the J end lost 1 base, and 11 bases lay between the germline ends. In DNA, the CDR3 is TGTGCCAGCAGCAGTTACGGGGCCCAAGAGACCCAGTACTTC. The encoded protein is CASSSYGAQETQYF.

The chain joins TRBV6-5 to TRBJ1-2; D not certain. From germline, CDR1 is MNHEY and CDR2 SVGAGI. CDR3 length: 15 residues. The V end lost 1 base, the J end lost 4 bases, and 13 bases lay between the germline ends. DNA of the CDR3: TGTGCCAGCAGTTACTTGAGGTGGGGTGCCTATGGCTACACCTTC. Its translation: CASSYLRWGAYGYTF.

The CDR3 DNA sequence: TGCAGCGTTGAAGAGGGGGGACAGGTCTATGGCTACACCTTC. It is translated as CSVEEGGQVYGYTF. The chain uses TRBV29-1 and TRBJ1-2; TRBD1 agrees at 8 bases. The CDR3 has 14 residues. The trim removed 0 bases at V and 4 bases at J, leaving 4 bases unmatched. Germline V gives CDR1 SQVTM, CDR2 ANQGSEA.

The CDR3 region has the DNA TGTGCCAGCAACTTCCCGGACAGGGGGAATCAGCCCCAGCATTTT. Translated: CASNFPDRGNQPQHF. J is TRBJ1-5 and V is TRBV5-8, with TRBD1 matching 10 bases. Germline-derived CDR1 and CDR2 are SGHTS and YDEGEE. V shed 6 bases and J 4 bases; nucleotides not matched to a gene: 7. This CDR3 spans 15 amino acids. The full variable domain, its missing parts supplied by reference TRBV5-8 and TRBJ1-5, is EAGVTQSPTHLIKTRGQQATLRCSPISGHTSVYWYQQALGLGLQFLLWYDEGEERNRGNFPPRFSGRQFPNYSSELNVNALELEDSALYLCASNFPDRGNQPQHFGDGTRLSIL.

CDR3 sequence: CASSLDEIYGYTF. DNA for the CDR3: TGTGCCAGCAGCTTAGACGAGATCTATGGCTACACCTTC. The chain is built from TRBV7-2 and TRBJ1-2; D gene unclear. V dropped 1 base and J dropped 4 bases, with 7 bases sitting between them. CDR1 and CDR2 from the germline V gene are SGHTA and FQGNSA. The CDR3 is 13 residues long.

The genes are TRBV10-1 and TRBJ2-7, with TRBD1 as a possible D gene (6 bases). CDR1 and CDR2 (germline): WNHNN, SYGVQD (reference sequence). CDR3 length: 16 residues. The V gene lost 1 base and the J gene lost 0 bases, with 13 bases spanning the gap. The CDR3 bases are TGCGCCAGCAGTGAGTACAGGGCGACCGTCTCCTACGAGCAGTACTTC. Encoded protein: CASSEYRATVSYEQYF.

The chain has TRBV7-2 and TRBJ1-3, with D unresolved. V lost 5 bases and J lost 0, with 17 bases in between. Germline CDR1 is SGHTA and CDR2 is FQGNSA. This CDR3 is 17 amino acids long. Here the CDR3 reads CASSPQARITSGNTIYF. CDR3 in DNA: TGTGCCAGCAGCCCCCAAGCCAGAATCACCTCTGGAAACACCATATATTTT.

The rearrangement uses TRBV5-4 and TRBJ1-4; TRBD1 agrees at 7 bases. V was pared by 2 bases and J by 6 bases, with 4 bases of the junction left unmatched. Germline loops: CDR1 SGHNT, CDR2 YYREEE (reference sequence). This CDR3 comprises 14 residues. CDR3: CASSLLGQDEKLFF. The CDR3 DNA reads as TGTGCCAGCAGCTTATTAGGACAGGATGAAAAACTGTTTTTT.

A remark on this clone: Other DNA sequences in the sample encode the same CDR3. The gene calls are TRBV27 and TRBJ2-2; D ambiguous. Between the trimmed V and J ends, which lost 3 bases and 2 bases, there was a span of 4 bases. The CDR3 sequence is 13 residues long. Germline V lookup: CDR1 MNHEY, CDR2 SMNVEV (reference sequence). CDR3 nucleotide sequence: TGTGCCAGCAGTTTCGCTAACACCGGGGAGCTGTTTTTT. Translated, it gives CASSFANTGELFF.

This clone was recorded once. The rearrangement uses TRBV6-5 and TRBJ1-4; the D is unclear. The CDR3 length is 15 residues. The germline gives CDR1 MNHEY, CDR2 SVGAGI. With 3 bases removed from V and 7 bases from J, the gap between germline ends came to 15 bases. The CDR3 DNA sequence: TGTGCCAGCAGTTATAGTGGGCCATCGGGTGAAAAACTGTTTTTT. This translates into CASSYSGPSGEKLFF.

This clone was recorded only once. This sequence joins TRBV19 and TRBJ2-5; TRBD1 agrees at 7 bases. The junction had 3 bases not matched to a gene; V was cut back by 5 bases and J by 3 bases. Germline loops: CDR1 LNHDA, CDR2 SQIVND (reference sequence). This CDR3 is built from 13 residues. As DNA, the CDR3 is TGTGCCAGTAGTTTGACAGGGAAAGAGACCCAGTACTTC. Protein: CASSLTGKETQYF.